A selection of T cell receptor beta chains follows, all from one sample in a study of early T cells in non-severe SARS-CoV-2 infection. Each CDR3 protein is one row after TCRdb ran MiXCR on the 5' RACE reads. The sample includes 25,000 to 35,000 distinct CDR3 sequences, around 7% of them seen just once. Sequencing was performed on whole blood. These receptors all stem from an adult who was a healthcare worker with PCR-confirmed SARS-CoV-2 infection or an uninfected control (not recorded which). CDR3s include the opening cysteine and the closing phenylalanine or tryptophan. A D gene is named only where the DNA matches it firmly. Size tells how often a clone was seen (once, few, many) or the class of an expanded clone, and some rows leave it out.

>-|TRBV30|TRBJ2-6|many
CAWSLGLRMSGANVLTF
TGTGCCTGGAGTTTAGGTCTCCGGATGTCTGGGGCCAACGTCCTGACTTTC
>-|TRBV12-3/TRBV12-4|TRBJ1-5|many
CASTSSDSSNQPQHF
TGTGCCAGCACCTCATCCGACAGTAGCAATCAGCCCCAGCATTTT
>TRBD2|TRBV7-6|TRBJ2-1|few
CASSFLLAGSEQFF
TGTGCCAGCAGCTTTCTCCTAGCGGGAAGTGAGCAGTTCTTC
>-|TRBV7-9|TRBJ2-4|many
CASSLGVGKQYF
TGTGCCAGCAGCTTAGGGGTCGGTAAGCAGTACTTC
>-|TRBV18|TRBJ2-7|many
CASSPGRSYEQYF
TGTGCCAGCTCACCAGGCCGCTCCTACGAGCAGTACTTC
>-|TRBV5-1|TRBJ2-3|-
CASSWDAENTDTQYF
TGCGCCAGCAGCTGGGACGCGGAGAACACAGATACGCAGTATTTT
>-|TRBV5-4|TRBJ1-4|-
CASSLQGYSEKLFF
TGTGCCAGCAGCTTGCAGGGTTACAGTGAAAAACTGTTTTTT
>TRBD2|TRBV20-1|TRBJ2-1|-
CSATSGRANEQFF
TGCAGTGCTACTAGCGGGAGGGCCAATGAGCAGTTCTTC
>-|TRBV5-1|TRBJ2-7|few
CASSLGQGSTEQYF
TGCGCCAGCAGCTTGGGGCAGGGTTCCACCGAGCAGTACTTC
>-|TRBV6-1|TRBJ1-1|-
CASSQKENTEAFF
TGTGCCAGCAGTCAGAAGGAGAACACTGAAGCTTTCTTT
>-|TRBV20-1|TRBJ1-1|few
CSARDRVFEAFF
TGCAGTGCTAGAGATAGGGTATTTGAAGCTTTCTTT
>TRBD2|TRBV10-3|TRBJ2-3|few
CATLAGETDTQYF
TGTGCCACGTTAGCGGGAGAGACAGATACGCAGTATTTT
>-|TRBV12-3/TRBV12-4|TRBJ1-4|many
CASSFPGLGEKLFF
TGTGCCAGCAGTTTTCCGGGGTTGGGTGAAAAACTGTTTTTT
>-|TRBV7-3|TRBJ2-1|-
CASSPDNTYNEQFF
TGTGCCAGCAGCCCGGACAACACCTACAATGAGCAGTTCTTC
>-|TRBV28|TRBJ1-2|-
CASTSSNYGYTF
TGTGCCAGCACGAGTTCTAACTATGGCTACACCTTC
>-|TRBV18|TRBJ2-1|-
CASSPRAGYNEQFF
TGTGCCAGCTCACCACGGGCGGGATACAATGAGCAGTTCTTC
>TRBD1|TRBV3-1|TRBJ1-1|many
CASSQETGANTEAFF
TGTGCCAGCAGCCAAGAGACAGGGGCGAACACTGAAGCTTTCTTT
>TRBD2|TRBV7-9|TRBJ2-3|many
CASSTTSGSSQDTQYF
TGTGCCAGCAGCACCACTAGCGGGAGCTCTCAAGATACGCAGTATTTT
>TRBD2|TRBV5-1|TRBJ2-2|many
CASSLELAATGELFF
TGCGCCAGCAGCTTGGAACTAGCGGCCACCGGGGAGCTGTTTTTT
>TRBD1|TRBV19|TRBJ1-4|many
CASNVGTAANEKLFF
TGTGCCAGTAACGTTGGGACAGCCGCTAATGAAAAACTGTTTTTT
>-|TRBV7-9|TRBJ2-5|few
CASSSPPPGEETQYF
TGTGCCAGCAGCTCCCCGCCCCCGGGAGAAGAGACCCAGTACTTC
>-|TRBV7-2|TRBJ1-2|many
CASSFRDINYGYTF
TGTGCCAGCAGCTTCCGGGACATTAACTATGGCTACACCTTC
>TRBD2|TRBV13|TRBJ2-5|many
CASSLPTWGRLAGAHQETQYF
TGTGCCAGCAGCTTGCCGACGTGGGGGCGACTAGCGGGCGCCCATCAAGAGACCCAGTACTTC
>TRBD2|TRBV18|TRBJ2-7|few
CASSTGTTGEQYF
TGTGCCAGCTCAACCGGGACTACGGGCGAGCAGTACTTC
>-|TRBV5-8|TRBJ2-5|many
CASSLGTGSSGETQYF
TGTGCCAGCAGCTTGGGGACTGGCAGCTCCGGGGAGACCCAGTACTTC
>-|TRBV13|TRBJ1-1|-
CASSLGPNRFQTNTEAFF
TGTGCCAGCAGCTTGGGGCCAAACCGGTTCCAGACAAACACTGAAGCTTTCTTT
>TRBD1|TRBV5-5|TRBJ1-2|-
CASSADRGRGYTF
TGTGCCAGCAGCGCGGACAGGGGACGTGGCTACACCTTC
>-|TRBV5-6|TRBJ2-3|-
CASSLGAGSKTDTQYF
TGTGCCAGCAGCTTGGGGGCGGGCAGCAAAACAGATACGCAGTATTTT
>-|TRBV6-1|TRBJ2-1|many
CASSESPVGDLYNEQFF
TGTGCCAGCAGTGAATCGCCCGTCGGAGATCTATACAATGAGCAGTTCTTC
>-|TRBV12-3/TRBV12-4|TRBJ1-1|many
CASSLAPNTEAFF
TGTGCCAGCAGTTTAGCACCCAACACTGAAGCTTTCTTT
>TRBD2|TRBV20-1|TRBJ2-1|-
CSARGLSGSLYNEQFF
TGCAGTGCTAGAGGACTTAGCGGGAGTCTGTACAATGAGCAGTTCTTC
>-|TRBV10-2|TRBJ1-1|-
CASSEFGDLGTEAFF
TGCGCCAGCAGTGAGTTCGGGGATTTGGGCACTGAAGCTTTCTTT
>TRBD1|TRBV20-1|TRBJ2-3|few
CSAPTGTEITDTQYF
TGCAGTGCCCCGACCGGGACAGAGATCACAGATACGCAGTATTTT
>-|TRBV2|TRBJ1-3|many
CASKRKWASGNTIYF
TGTGCCAGCAAGAGAAAGTGGGCGTCCGGAAACACCATATATTTT
>-|TRBV10-3|TRBJ2-3|-
CAISGQPVGKSTDTQYF
TGTGCCATCAGTGGACAGCCCGTAGGAAAATCCACAGATACGCAGTATTTT
>-|TRBV28|TRBJ1-5|-
CASSTREQKQPQHF
TGTGCCAGCAGTACCCGGGAACAGAAACAGCCCCAGCATTTT
>TRBD1|TRBV2|TRBJ1-6|many
CASSTTGGQSPLHF
TGTGCCAGCAGCACCACAGGGGGCCAGTCACCCCTCCACTTT
>TRBD1|TRBV5-1|TRBJ2-1|-
CASSLFLRDSDNEQFF
TGCGCCAGCAGCTTATTCCTCCGGGACAGCGACAATGAGCAGTTCTTC
>TRBD2|TRBV7-6|TRBJ2-1|-
CASSRGLGLEYEQFF
TGTGCCAGCAGCCGAGGACTGGGACTAGAATATGAGCAGTTCTTC
>TRBD1|TRBV20-1|TRBJ2-1|few
CSARAGQGLNEQFF
TGCAGTGCTAGAGCGGGACAGGGTTTGAATGAGCAGTTCTTC
>-|TRBV28|TRBJ1-5|-
CASSQGLSQPQHF
TGTGCCAGCAGCCAGGGATTATCCCAGCCCCAGCATTTT
>TRBD1|TRBV11-3|TRBJ2-1|many
CASSLTGDIYNEQFF
TGTGCCAGCAGCTTAACAGGGGACATCTACAATGAGCAGTTCTTC
>-|TRBV29-1|TRBJ1-3|many
CSVEDFGNTIYF
TGCAGCGTTGAGGACTTTGGAAACACCATATATTTT
>TRBD2|TRBV13|TRBJ2-3|-
CASSLMTSYNRPTQYF
TGTGCCAGCAGCTTAATGACTAGCTACAACCGACCAACGCAGTATTTT
>TRBD1|TRBV2|TRBJ2-3|-
CASSGQGAPLSTDTQYF
TGTGCCAGCAGCGGACAGGGGGCGCCGTTAAGCACAGATACGCAGTATTTT
>TRBD1|TRBV11-2|TRBJ1-3|-
CASSQGGQGVSGNTIYF
TGTGCCAGCAGCCAGGGGGGACAGGGGGTCTCTGGAAACACCATATATTTT
>TRBD2|TRBV20-1|TRBJ2-1|-
CSATLVVAGEQFF
TGCAGTGCGACCCTTGTGGTAGCGGGTGAGCAGTTCTTC
>-|TRBV7-2|TRBJ2-1|-
CASSLGGVYLYNEQFF
TGTGCCAGCAGCTTAGGGGGAGTCTACCTTTACAATGAGCAGTTCTTC
>-|TRBV6-2/TRBV6-3|TRBJ2-1|many
CASSYRASSYNEQFF
TGTGCCAGCAGTTATCGAGCGAGCTCCTACAATGAGCAGTTCTTC
>TRBD1|TRBV7-6|TRBJ2-1|many
CASRGTGENEQFF
TGTGCCAGCAGAGGGACAGGGGAGAATGAGCAGTTCTTC
>TRBD2|TRBV2|TRBJ2-7|many
CASSEAAGGPYEQYF
TGTGCCAGCAGTGAGGCCGCGGGAGGGCCGTACGAGCAGTACTTC